This T cell receptor beta chain was sequenced during a study of T cell repertoires in aging, cancer and after chemotherapy. Overall study results and limits: Median generation probability rose over the chemotherapy interval in each cancer cohort, suggesting rebound thymic output.

In germline, CDR1 is SGHKS, CDR2 YYEKEE (reference sequence). The CDR3 spans 15 residues. The germline V and J ends were trimmed by 0 bases and 8 bases, with 14 bases remaining between them. TCR beta rearrangements were amplified from peripheral blood genomic DNA. Rearranged V-D-J TRB sequences were amplified with a mixed TRB-A/B primer pool. TCRdb reanalysed the multiplex PCR reads using MiXCR and keeps one entry per CDR3 protein. The data show roughly 8,600 distinct CDR3 sequences, under 35% seen once. A word on this clonotype: The antigen remains undetermined.

The source is a human donor in good health. Sequences were obtained from blood. J is TRBJ1-4 and V is TRBV5-5; a weak D match, TRBD1 (5 bases). This chain's CDR3 is CASSLALQGREKLFF. CDR3 nucleotides: TGTGCCAGCAGCTTGGCCCTCCAGGGTAGGGAAAAACTGTTTTTT.